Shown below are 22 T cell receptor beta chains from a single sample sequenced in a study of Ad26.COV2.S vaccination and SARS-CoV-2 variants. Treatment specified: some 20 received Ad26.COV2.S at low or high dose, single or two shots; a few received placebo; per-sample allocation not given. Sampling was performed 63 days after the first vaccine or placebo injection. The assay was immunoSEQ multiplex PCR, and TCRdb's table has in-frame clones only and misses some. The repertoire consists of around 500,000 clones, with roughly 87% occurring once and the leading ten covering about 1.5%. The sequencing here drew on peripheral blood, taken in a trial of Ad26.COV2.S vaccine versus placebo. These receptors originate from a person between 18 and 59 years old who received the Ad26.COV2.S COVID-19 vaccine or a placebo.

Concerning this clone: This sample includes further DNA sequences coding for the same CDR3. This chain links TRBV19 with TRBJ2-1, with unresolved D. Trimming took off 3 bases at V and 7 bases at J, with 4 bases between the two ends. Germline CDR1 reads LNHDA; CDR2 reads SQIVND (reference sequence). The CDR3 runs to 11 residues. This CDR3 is CASSIGNEQFF. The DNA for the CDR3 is TGTGCCAGTAGTATCGGGAATGAGCAGTTCTTC.

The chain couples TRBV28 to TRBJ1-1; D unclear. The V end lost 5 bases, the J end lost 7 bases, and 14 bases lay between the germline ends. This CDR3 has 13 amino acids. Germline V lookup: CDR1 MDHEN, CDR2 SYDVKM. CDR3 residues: CASSQAPRFEAFF. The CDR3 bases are TGTGCCAGCAGTCAGGCGCCCCGATTTGAAGCTTTCTTT.

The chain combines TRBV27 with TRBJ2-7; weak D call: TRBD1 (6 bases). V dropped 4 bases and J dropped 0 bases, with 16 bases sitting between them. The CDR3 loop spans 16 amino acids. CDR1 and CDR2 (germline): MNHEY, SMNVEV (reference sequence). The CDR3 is CASSSTGLGPSYEQYF. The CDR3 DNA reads TGTGCCAGCAGTTCGACAGGTTTGGGTCCCTCCTACGAGCAGTACTTC.

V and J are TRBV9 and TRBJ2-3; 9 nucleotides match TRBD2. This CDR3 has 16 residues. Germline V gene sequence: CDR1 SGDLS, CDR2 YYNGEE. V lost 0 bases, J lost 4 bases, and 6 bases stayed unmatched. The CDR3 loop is CASSVEGSGRPDTQYF. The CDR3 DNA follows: TGTGCCAGCAGCGTAGAAGGAAGCGGGAGGCCAGATACGCAGTATTTT.

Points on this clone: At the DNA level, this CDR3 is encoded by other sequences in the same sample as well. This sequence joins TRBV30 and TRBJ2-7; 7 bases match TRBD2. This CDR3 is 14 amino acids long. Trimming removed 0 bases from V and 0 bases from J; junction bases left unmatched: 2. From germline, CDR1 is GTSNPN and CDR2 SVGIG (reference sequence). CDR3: CAWSVGGSSYEQYF. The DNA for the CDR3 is TGTGCCTGGAGTGTCGGGGGGAGCTCCTACGAGCAGTACTTC.

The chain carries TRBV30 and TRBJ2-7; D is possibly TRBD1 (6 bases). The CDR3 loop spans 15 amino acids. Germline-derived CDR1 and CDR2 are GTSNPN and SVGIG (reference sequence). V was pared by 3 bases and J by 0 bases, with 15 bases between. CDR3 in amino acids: CAWRPGTSISYEQYF. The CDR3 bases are TGTGCCTGGAGACCCGGGACATCCATCTCCTACGAGCAGTACTTC.

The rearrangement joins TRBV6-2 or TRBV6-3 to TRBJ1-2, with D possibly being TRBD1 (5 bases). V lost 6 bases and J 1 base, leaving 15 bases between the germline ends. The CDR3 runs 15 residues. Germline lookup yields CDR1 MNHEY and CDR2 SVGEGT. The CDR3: CASSPLGARNYGYTF. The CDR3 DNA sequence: TGTGCCAGCAGCCCACTCGGGGCACGTAACTATGGCTACACCTTC.

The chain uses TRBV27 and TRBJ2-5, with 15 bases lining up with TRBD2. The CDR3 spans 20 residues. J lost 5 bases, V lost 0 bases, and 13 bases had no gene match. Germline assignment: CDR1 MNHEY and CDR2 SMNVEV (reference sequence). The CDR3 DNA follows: TGTGCCAGCAGTTTATCCGGACTAGCGGGAGGGCCTTTACTTGGCGAGACCCAGTACTTC. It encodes CASSLSGLAGGPLLGETQYF.

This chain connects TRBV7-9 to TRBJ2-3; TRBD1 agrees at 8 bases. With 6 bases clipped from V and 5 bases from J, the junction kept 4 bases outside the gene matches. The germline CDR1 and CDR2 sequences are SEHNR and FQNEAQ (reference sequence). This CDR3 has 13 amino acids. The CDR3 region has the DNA TGTGCCAGCAGGGCAGGGGGCGAAGATACGCAGTATTTT. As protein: CASRAGGEDTQYF.

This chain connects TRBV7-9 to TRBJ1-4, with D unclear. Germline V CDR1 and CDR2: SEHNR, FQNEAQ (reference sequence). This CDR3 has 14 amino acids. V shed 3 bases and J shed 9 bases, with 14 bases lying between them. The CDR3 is CASSFRGTAQKLFF. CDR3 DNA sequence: TGTGCCAGCAGCTTCCGGGGAACTGCCCAAAAACTGTTTTTT.

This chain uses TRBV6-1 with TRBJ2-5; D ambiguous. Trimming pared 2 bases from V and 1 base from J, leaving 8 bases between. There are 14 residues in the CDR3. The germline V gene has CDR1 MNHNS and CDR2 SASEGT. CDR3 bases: TGTGCCAGCAGTGAATTGCGGTCCCAAGAGACCCAGTACTTC. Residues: CASSELRSQETQYF.

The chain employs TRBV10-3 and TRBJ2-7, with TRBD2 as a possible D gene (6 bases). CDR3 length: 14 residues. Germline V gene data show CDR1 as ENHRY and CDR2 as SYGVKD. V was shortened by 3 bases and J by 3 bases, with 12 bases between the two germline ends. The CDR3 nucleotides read TGTGCCATCAGTGAATGGGACTCCATCTACGAGCAGTACTTC. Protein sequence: CAISEWDSIYEQYF.

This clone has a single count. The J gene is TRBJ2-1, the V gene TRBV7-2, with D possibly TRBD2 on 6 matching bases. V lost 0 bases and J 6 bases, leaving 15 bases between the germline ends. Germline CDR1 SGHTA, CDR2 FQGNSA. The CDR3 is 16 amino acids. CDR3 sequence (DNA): TGTGCCAGCAGCTTAGCGCGGGGTGGGAACGGCAATGAGCAGTTCTTC. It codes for CASSLARGGNGNEQFF.

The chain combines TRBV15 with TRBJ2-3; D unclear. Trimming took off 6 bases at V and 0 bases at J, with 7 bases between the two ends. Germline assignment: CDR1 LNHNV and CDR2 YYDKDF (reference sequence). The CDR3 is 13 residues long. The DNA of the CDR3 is TGTGCCACCAGTTCTTCTAGCACAGATACGCAGTATTTT. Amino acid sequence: CATSSSSTDTQYF. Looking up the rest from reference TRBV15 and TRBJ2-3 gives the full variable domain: DAMVIQNPRYQVTQFGKPVTLSCSQTLNHNVMYWYQQKSSQAPKLLFHYYDKDFNNEADTPDNFQSRRPNTSFCFLDIRSPGLGDTAMYLCATSSSSTDTQYFGPGTRLTVL.

In DNA, the CDR3 is TGTGCCAGCAGCTTGGTGGGGGGCAGCTACGAGCAGTACTTC. This translates into CASSLVGGSYEQYF. This chain uses TRBV5-4 with TRBJ2-7, with D perhaps TRBD1 or TRBD2 (6 bases each). Trimming stripped 0 bases from V and 3 bases from J, with 10 bases between. From germline, CDR1 is SGHNT and CDR2 YYREEE (reference sequence). The CDR3 is made up of 14 amino acids.

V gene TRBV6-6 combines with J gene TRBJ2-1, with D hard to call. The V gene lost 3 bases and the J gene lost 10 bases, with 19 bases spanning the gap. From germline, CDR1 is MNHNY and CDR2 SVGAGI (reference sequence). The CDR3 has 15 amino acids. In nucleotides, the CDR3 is TGTGCCAGCAGTTATTCCACCTCCCTGGGTTCCGAGCAGTTCTTC. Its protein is CASSYSTSLGSEQFF.

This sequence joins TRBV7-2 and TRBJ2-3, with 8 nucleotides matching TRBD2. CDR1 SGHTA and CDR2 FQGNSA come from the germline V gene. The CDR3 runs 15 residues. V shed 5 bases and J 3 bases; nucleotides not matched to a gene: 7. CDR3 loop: CASSPSGGATDTQYF. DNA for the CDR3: TGTGCCAGCAGCCCGAGCGGGGGCGCAACAGATACGCAGTATTTT.

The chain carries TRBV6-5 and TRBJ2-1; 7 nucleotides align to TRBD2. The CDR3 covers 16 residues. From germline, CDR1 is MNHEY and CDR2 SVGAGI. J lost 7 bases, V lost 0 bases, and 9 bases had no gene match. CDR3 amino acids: CASSYSSGGSGNEQFF. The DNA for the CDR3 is TGTGCCAGCAGTTACTCGTCGGGCGGGAGTGGTAATGAGCAGTTCTTC.

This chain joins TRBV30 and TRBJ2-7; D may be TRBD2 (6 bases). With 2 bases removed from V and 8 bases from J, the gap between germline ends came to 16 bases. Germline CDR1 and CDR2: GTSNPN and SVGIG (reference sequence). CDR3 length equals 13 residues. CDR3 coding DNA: TGTGCCTGGAGTAGGCTTTCGGGGGAACAGCAGTACTTC. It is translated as CAWSRLSGEQQYF.

The DNA for the CDR3 is TGTGCCAGCAGCCAAGGGCTTTCTCCGGGCATAACCCCCTACGAGCAGTACTTC. Encoded protein: CASSQGLSPGITPYEQYF. The V gene is TRBV3-1 (or the pseudogene TRBV3-2), the J gene TRBJ2-7; D call uncertain. V was clipped by 1 base and J by 2 bases, with 21 bases between them. CDR1 LGHDT and CDR2 YNNKEL come from the germline V gene (reference sequence). This CDR3 contains 18 residues.

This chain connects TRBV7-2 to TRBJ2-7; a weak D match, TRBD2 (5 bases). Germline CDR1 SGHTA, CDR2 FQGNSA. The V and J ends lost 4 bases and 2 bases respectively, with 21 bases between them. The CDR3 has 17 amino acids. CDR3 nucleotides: TGTGCCAGCAGCTCCAAGGTGGACTTGACGGCAACCTACGAGCAGTACTTC. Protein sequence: CASSSKVDLTATYEQYF.

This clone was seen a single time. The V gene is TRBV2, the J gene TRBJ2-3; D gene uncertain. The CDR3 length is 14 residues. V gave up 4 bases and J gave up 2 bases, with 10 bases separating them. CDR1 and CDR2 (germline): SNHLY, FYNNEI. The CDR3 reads CASSVWQTTDTQYF. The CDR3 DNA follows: TGTGCCAGCAGTGTCTGGCAGACCACAGATACGCAGTATTTT.